This T cell receptor (beta chain) stems from a study of cytomegalovirus exposure and HLA in healthy donors. Study as a whole: Genetic ancestry analysis placed 75% to 85% of the 398 donors that were genotyped in the Caucasian-associated cluster.

13 Jbeta primers and 60 Vbeta primers were used for the PCR. The protocol was immunoSEQ multiplex PCR, while the TCRdb copy is restricted to in-frame clones and leaves out a portion. The sample has 100,000 or so clones, about three quarters seen once. Study-wide results and caveats: Most likely, a cluster of highly shared sequence variants arose as a sequencing artifact. Presence/absence analyses took donor sequencing depth as roughly uniform.

Note on this clone: Its antigen is currently unknown. Its ends do not fully match the called genes, so a read error is possible.

This CDR3 is 13 amino acids long. Per germline, CDR1 SGHNT and CDR2 YYREEE (reference sequence). The rearrangement uses TRBV5-4 and TRBJ2-5; no reliable D call. The source material was PBMCs. The receptor was derived from a woman in her thirties or forties in good health and CMV-seropositive. The CDR3 sequence: CVSSFKQQETQYF. The CDR3 region has the DNA TGTGTCAGCAGCTTTAAGCAACAAGAGACCCAGTACTTC.